This T cell receptor (beta chain) was documented in a study of cytomegalovirus exposure and HLA in healthy donors. This PCR relied on a set of 60 Vbeta primers and 13 Jbeta primers. The method was immunoSEQ multiplex PCR; TCRdb's version includes in-frame clones alone and lacks a portion of them. The sample yields fewer than 200,000 clones, over 70% seen once. The germline V gene has CDR1 SEHNR and CDR2 FQNEAQ (reference sequence). This CDR3 has 18 amino acids. Trimming at V came to 0 bases and at J to 2 bases, leaving 4 bases not matched to a gene. The receptor was isolated from a man aged 35-49 years in good health and CMV-seropositive. Material for sequencing was PBMCs. The V gene is TRBV7-9, the J gene TRBJ2-6; TRBD1 aligns across 10 bases. CDR3 DNA sequence: TGTGCCAGCAGCTTAGCGGGACAGGGGACGGCTGGGGCCAACGTCCTGACTTTC. Its translation is CASSLAGQGTAGANVLTF.